A selection of T cell receptor beta chains follows, all from one sample in a study of T cell changes during pregnancy in multiple sclerosis. The data were produced by immunoSEQ multiplex PCR, yet TCRdb's version contains in-frame clones alone and is incomplete. In the table there are about 52,000 clones, over 80% of which are singletons. Material: CD4+ T cells from peripheral blood mononuclear cells, obtained in the third trimester of pregnancy. Every receptor here comes from a female donor with multiple sclerosis, enrolled in a pregnancy study. CDR3s leave out the opening cysteine and the closing phenylalanine or tryptophan. The order of the fields is V gene, J gene, clone size, CDR3 protein. Some rows have no size entry. The others give once, few or many, or a class for an expanded clone.

v_gene: TRBV4-3; j_gene: TRBJ2-2; abundance: NA; CDR3aa: ASSRGLAGGPEGELF
v_gene: TRBV11-2; j_gene: TRBJ1-1; abundance: NA; CDR3aa: AIRRKLNTEAF
v_gene: TRBV19; j_gene: TRBJ2-1; abundance: NA; CDR3aa: ATRTGGLNEQF
v_gene: TRBV19; j_gene: TRBJ1-5; abundance: NA; CDR3aa: ASARGDRVGQPQH
v_gene: TRBV18; j_gene: TRBJ1-1; abundance: few; CDR3aa: ASSPSVGTGLNTEAF
v_gene: TRBV15; j_gene: TRBJ1-3; abundance: NA; CDR3aa: ATTDGGTGNTIY
v_gene: TRBV10-3; j_gene: TRBJ2-3; abundance: NA; CDR3aa: AISPTSGTDTQY
v_gene: TRBV6-5; j_gene: TRBJ2-1; abundance: NA; CDR3aa: ASNLRTGVNEQF
v_gene: TRBV27; j_gene: TRBJ1-2; abundance: once; CDR3aa: ASSLDRGRGYT
v_gene: TRBV6-5; j_gene: TRBJ1-2; abundance: NA; CDR3aa: ASSRTGIGRGYT
v_gene: TRBV12-5; j_gene: TRBJ1-5; abundance: NA; CDR3aa: ASGLDRDQPQH
v_gene: TRBV7-2; j_gene: TRBJ2-1; abundance: NA; CDR3aa: ASSPREGGEQF
v_gene: TRBV7-3; j_gene: TRBJ1-6; abundance: NA; CDR3aa: ASSISGLDSPLH
v_gene: TRBV11-2; j_gene: TRBJ1-2; abundance: NA; CDR3aa: ASSSQGQYGYT
v_gene: TRBV30; j_gene: TRBJ1-4; abundance: NA; CDR3aa: AWRAPTDYEKLF
v_gene: TRBV7-3; j_gene: TRBJ2-1; abundance: once; CDR3aa: ASSSLGTSSEQF
v_gene: TRBV7-2; j_gene: TRBJ2-2; abundance: once; CDR3aa: ASSLVPGVGTGELF
v_gene: TRBV7-3; j_gene: TRBJ1-2; abundance: NA; CDR3aa: ASGPGGANYGYT
v_gene: TRBV6-1; j_gene: TRBJ2-7; abundance: NA; CDR3aa: ASSQQAGPFYEQY
v_gene: TRBV30; j_gene: TRBJ1-3; abundance: NA; CDR3aa: AQGGFSGNTIY
v_gene: TRBV6-1; j_gene: TRBJ2-5; abundance: NA; CDR3aa: ASLQARQETQY
v_gene: TRBV14; j_gene: TRBJ1-3; abundance: NA; CDR3aa: ASRNGGTGSSGNTIY